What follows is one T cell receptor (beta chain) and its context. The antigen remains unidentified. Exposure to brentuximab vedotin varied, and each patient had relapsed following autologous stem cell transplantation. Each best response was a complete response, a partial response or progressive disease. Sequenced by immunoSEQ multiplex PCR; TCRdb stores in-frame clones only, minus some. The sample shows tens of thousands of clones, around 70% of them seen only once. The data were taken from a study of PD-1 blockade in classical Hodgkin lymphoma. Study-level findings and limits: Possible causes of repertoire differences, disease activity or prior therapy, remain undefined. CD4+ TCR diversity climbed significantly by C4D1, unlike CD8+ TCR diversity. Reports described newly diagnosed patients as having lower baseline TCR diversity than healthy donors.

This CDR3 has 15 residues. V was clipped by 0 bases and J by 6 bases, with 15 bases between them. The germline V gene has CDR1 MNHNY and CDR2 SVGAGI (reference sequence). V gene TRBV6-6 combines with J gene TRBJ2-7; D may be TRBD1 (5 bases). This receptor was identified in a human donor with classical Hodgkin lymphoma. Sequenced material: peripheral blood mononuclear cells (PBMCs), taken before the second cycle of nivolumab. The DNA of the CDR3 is TGTGCCAGCAGTTACTCGACAGCGAGATCGGCCGAGCAGTACTTC. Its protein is CASSYSTARSAEQYF.